These 15 T cell receptor beta chains were all obtained from the same sample, sequenced in a study of OX40 agonist ivuxolimab in advanced cancers. Produced via immunoSEQ multiplex PCR; TCRdb's table is partial and in-frame only. This table holds roughly 60,000 clones, about 94% found once. Source: CD4+ or CD8+ T cells sorted from blood, taken in a trial of the OX40 agonist ivuxolimab. These receptors originate from an adult with an advanced solid tumor such as melanoma, head and neck, liver or kidney cancer.

The genes are TRBV14 and TRBJ2-3, with unresolved D. Germline CDR1 and CDR2: SGHDN and FVKESK. The CDR3 contains 12 residues. V shed 1 base and J shed 3 bases, with 2 bases lying between them. The CDR3 spells CASSQGTDTQYF. The CDR3 DNA reads as TGTGCCAGCAGCCAAGGTACAGATACGCAGTATTTT. The entire variable domain, with the rest obtained from reference TRBV14 and TRBJ2-3, is as follows: EAGVTQFPSHSVIEKGQTVTLRCDPISGHDNLYWYRRVMGKEIKFLLHFVKESKQDESGMPNNRFLAERTGGTYSTLKVQPAELEDSGVYFCASSQGTDTQYFGPGTRLTVL.

This clone was seen once. A read error may produce the germline difference seen at one junction end. This chain uses TRBV2 with TRBJ2-7, with D unclear. Germline assignment: CDR1 SNHLY and CDR2 FYNNEI. This CDR3 region has 15 residues. CDR3 region: CASREPQQTPYAQYF. CDR3 bases: TGTGCCAGCAGAGAACCACAGCAGACCCCCTACGCGCAGTACTTC.

V is TRBV4-2 and J is TRBJ2-7; D gene ambiguous. V was clipped by 0 bases and J by 5 bases, with 8 bases between them. In germline, CDR1 is LGHNA, CDR2 YNFKEQ. The CDR3 runs 13 residues. This CDR3 is CASSQDGPDEQYF. The CDR3 nucleotides are TGTGCCAGCAGCCAAGATGGGCCGGACGAGCAGTACTTC.

The chain carries TRBV9 and TRBJ2-1, with 8 nucleotides matching TRBD2. Germline V lookup: CDR1 SGDLS, CDR2 YYNGEE. The CDR3 extends over 14 amino acids. V lost 8 bases and J lost 6; bases outside the gene matches: 10. The CDR3 DNA reads TGTGCCAGTTCCCCGCGGGAGGCCCCCAATGAGCAGTTCTTC. Protein product: CASSPREAPNEQFF.

The chain is built from TRBV29-1 and TRBJ2-7; D perhaps matches TRBD2 (6 bases). Germline loops: CDR1 SQVTM, CDR2 ANQGSEA. Trimming removed 0 bases from V and 3 bases from J, with 12 bases in between. This CDR3 contains 14 residues. The CDR3 bases are TGCAGCGTTGAAGAGGGCGGGGCTGGCTACGAGCAGTACTTC. As protein: CSVEEGGAGYEQYF.

V gene TRBV30 combines with J gene TRBJ1-1; no clear D. Germline loops: CDR1 GTSNPN, CDR2 SVGIG (reference sequence). V was trimmed by 2 bases and J by 0 bases, leaving 10 bases between them. This CDR3 has 14 amino acids. CDR3 in amino acids: CAWSPRRVNTEAFF. In DNA, the CDR3 is TGTGCCTGGAGTCCCCGTCGAGTGAACACTGAAGCTTTCTTT. Full variable domain (rest looked up from reference TRBV30 and TRBJ1-1): SQTIHQWPATLVQPVGSPLSLECTVEGTSNPNLYWYRQAAGRGLQLLFYSVGIGQISSEVPQNLSASRPQDRQFILSSKKLLLSDSGFYLCAWSPRRVNTEAFFGQGTRLTVV.

The chain couples TRBV13 to TRBJ2-3; tentatively, D is TRBD2 (5 bases). Trimming pared 5 bases from V and 4 bases from J, leaving 19 bases between. This CDR3 spans 16 amino acids. Germline CDR1 PRHDT, CDR2 FYEKMQ (reference sequence). The CDR3 sequence is CASSPSLGEMADTQYF. As DNA, the CDR3 is TGTGCCAGCAGCCCGTCCCTCGGGGAGATGGCAGATACGCAGTATTTT.

The J gene is TRBJ2-3, the V gene TRBV19; 8 positions agree with TRBD2. The CDR3 length is 15 residues. Losses at the gene ends were 1 base for V and 2 bases for J; bases not matched to a gene: 2. Germline V gene sequence: CDR1 LNHDA, CDR2 SQIVND (reference sequence). The CDR3, as DNA: TGTGCCAGTAGTATAGCGGGAGGGTACACAGATACGCAGTATTTT. Protein product: CASSIAGGYTDTQYF.

This clone came up once. This chain connects TRBV6-5 to TRBJ1-1; no definite D call. Germline V lookup: CDR1 MNHEY, CDR2 SVGAGI. The CDR3 totals 14 residues. The germline V and J ends were trimmed by 5 bases and 1 base, with 11 bases remaining between them. The CDR3 sequence: CASSNSRGNTEAFF. DNA for the CDR3: TGTGCCAGCAGTAATAGTCGGGGGAACACTGAAGCTTTCTTT.

The CDR3 DNA reads as TGTGCCAGCAGTTTATACGCTCGTCAATATGGCTACACCTTC. This encodes CASSLYARQYGYTF. The rearrangement joins TRBV27 to TRBJ1-2, with no clear D. The CDR3 is 14 amino acids. V shed 1 base and J shed 5 bases, with 11 bases lying between them. The germline V gene has CDR1 MNHEY and CDR2 SMNVEV (reference sequence).

The rearrangement joins TRBV18 to TRBJ1-2; no clear D. Germline CDR1 is KGHSH and CDR2 is LQKENI. This CDR3 has 14 amino acids. The V end was cut by 5 bases, the J end by 2 bases, with 12 bases between. CDR3 region: CASSELETNYGYTF. The CDR3 DNA reads as TGTGCCAGCTCAGAATTGGAGACCAACTATGGCTACACCTTC.

The chain combines TRBV13 with TRBJ2-2, with TRBD2 matching 10 bases. Germline-derived CDR1 and CDR2 are PRHDT and FYEKMQ (reference sequence). The CDR3 sequence is 19 residues long. Losses at the gene ends were 2 bases for V and 3 bases for J; bases not matched to a gene: 12. This CDR3 is CASSLYILAGDLDTGELFF. CDR3 DNA: TGTGCCAGCAGCTTATATATCCTAGCGGGAGATTTGGACACCGGGGAGCTGTTTTTT.

The rearrangement uses TRBV30 and TRBJ1-1; unclear D gene. The V and J ends lost 3 bases and 5 bases respectively, with 7 bases between them. The germline V gene has CDR1 GTSNPN and CDR2 SVGIG (reference sequence). The CDR3 totals 11 residues. CDR3 amino acids: CAWSDGTEAFF. For the CDR3, the DNA is TGTGCCTGGAGCGATGGTACTGAAGCTTTCTTT.

The CDR3, as DNA: TGTGCCAGTAGTATTCCCGGGGAGTACGAGCAGTACTTC. Residues: CASSIPGEYEQYF. The chain has TRBV19 and TRBJ2-7, with a possible D match to TRBD2 (5 bases). Germline V lookup: CDR1 LNHDA, CDR2 SQIVND (reference sequence). V gave up 3 bases and J gave up 4 bases, with 10 bases separating them. The CDR3 contains 13 residues.

The V and J genes are TRBV27 and TRBJ2-3; TRBD2 aligns across 14 bases. The CDR3 has 15 residues. Trimming removed 7 bases from V and 5 bases from J; junction bases left unmatched: 5. Germline V gene sequence: CDR1 MNHEY, CDR2 SMNVEV (reference sequence). This CDR3 is CASTRLAGGGDTQYF. The DNA for the CDR3 is TGTGCCAGCACGCGACTAGCGGGAGGGGGAGATACGCAGTATTTT.